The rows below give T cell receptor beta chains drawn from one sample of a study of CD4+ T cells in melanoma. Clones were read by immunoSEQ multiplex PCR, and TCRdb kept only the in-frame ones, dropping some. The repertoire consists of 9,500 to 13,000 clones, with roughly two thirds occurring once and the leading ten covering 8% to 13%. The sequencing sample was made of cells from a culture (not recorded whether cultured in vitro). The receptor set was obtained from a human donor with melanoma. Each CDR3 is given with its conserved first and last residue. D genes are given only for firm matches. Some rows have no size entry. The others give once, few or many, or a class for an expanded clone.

cdr3_aa: CASSPLGAGTGGAEQYF; cdr3_nt: TGTGCCAGCTCACCACTGGGGGCCGGGACAGGGGGCGCCGAGCAGTACTTC; d_call: TRBD1; v_call: TRBV18; clone_size: -; j_call: TRBJ2-7
cdr3_aa: CASRTRGENTEAFF; cdr3_nt: TGTGCCAGCAGAACCAGGGGAGAGAACACTGAAGCTTTCTTT; d_call: -; v_call: TRBV6-6; clone_size: -; j_call: TRBJ1-1
cdr3_aa: CASRRPSGANVLTF; cdr3_nt: TGTGCCAGCAGGCGGCCCTCTGGGGCCAACGTCCTGACTTTC; d_call: -; v_call: TRBV6-1; clone_size: -; j_call: TRBJ2-6
cdr3_aa: CASSEGLATQYF; cdr3_nt: TGTGCCAGCAGTGAGGGACTAGCGACGCAGTATTTT; d_call: TRBD2; v_call: TRBV6-1; clone_size: -; j_call: TRBJ2-3
cdr3_aa: CASSPFGGTNTGELFF; cdr3_nt: TGTGCCAGCAGCCCCTTCGGTGGGACGAACACCGGGGAGCTGTTTTTT; d_call: -; v_call: TRBV5-5; clone_size: -; j_call: TRBJ2-2
cdr3_aa: CASSVQDRVSKQYF; cdr3_nt: TGTGCCAGCAGCGTACAGGACAGGGTCAGCAAGCAGTACTTC; d_call: TRBD1; v_call: TRBV9; clone_size: -; j_call: TRBJ2-7
cdr3_aa: CAISAATGANVLTF; cdr3_nt: TGTGCCATCAGTGCAGCGACTGGGGCCAACGTCCTGACTTTC; d_call: -; v_call: TRBV10-3; clone_size: -; j_call: TRBJ2-6
cdr3_aa: CASSSGTRVITDTQYF; cdr3_nt: TGTGCCAGCAGTTCCGGGACTAGAGTTATCACAGATACGCAGTATTTT; d_call: TRBD2; v_call: TRBV5-4; clone_size: -; j_call: TRBJ2-3
cdr3_aa: CASSVKRAGAGGLTGELFF; cdr3_nt: TGTGCCAGCAGCGTAAAAAGAGCGGGAGCGGGGGGGCTTACCGGGGAGCTGTTTTTT; d_call: TRBD2; v_call: TRBV9; clone_size: -; j_call: TRBJ2-2
cdr3_aa: CASSGPSRTGRYGYTF; cdr3_nt: TGTGCCAGCAGTGGCCCGAGTCGGACAGGCAGATATGGCTACACCTTC; d_call: TRBD1; v_call: TRBV2; clone_size: few; j_call: TRBJ1-2
cdr3_aa: CASTRFHPGQGKTGELFF; cdr3_nt: TGTGCCAGCACCCGATTTCATCCGGGACAGGGGAAAACCGGGGAGCTGTTTTTT; d_call: TRBD1; v_call: TRBV11-2; clone_size: -; j_call: TRBJ2-2
cdr3_aa: CASRPYGQAYGYTF; cdr3_nt: TGCGCCAGCCGGCCCTATGGGCAGGCCTATGGCTACACCTTC; d_call: -; v_call: TRBV5-1; clone_size: few; j_call: TRBJ1-2
cdr3_aa: CASSHRLAGGTDTQYF; cdr3_nt: TGTGCCAGCAGCCACCGGCTAGCGGGGGGTACAGATACGCAGTATTTT; d_call: TRBD2; v_call: TRBV7-6; clone_size: -; j_call: TRBJ2-3
cdr3_aa: CASTFSEGETQYF; cdr3_nt: TGTGCCAGCACCTTCTCGGAGGGCGAGACCCAGTACTTC; d_call: -; v_call: TRBV11-2; clone_size: -; j_call: TRBJ2-5
cdr3_aa: CAWTSGVADTQYF; cdr3_nt: TGTGCCTGGACTAGCGGGGTCGCAGATACGCAGTATTTT; d_call: TRBD2; v_call: TRBV30; clone_size: -; j_call: TRBJ2-3
cdr3_aa: CATAAHGTENEKLFF; cdr3_nt: TGCGCCACCGCGGCTCACGGGACCGAGAATGAAAAACTGTTTTTT; d_call: -; v_call: TRBV4-1; clone_size: -; j_call: TRBJ1-4
cdr3_aa: CASRQGLNYGYTF; cdr3_nt: TGTGCCAGTAGACAGGGTTTGAACTATGGCTACACCTTC; d_call: TRBD1; v_call: TRBV2; clone_size: -; j_call: TRBJ1-2
cdr3_aa: CASSPTGGAFF; cdr3_nt: TGTGCCAGCAGTCCGACAGGGGGGGCTTTCTTT; d_call: TRBD1; v_call: TRBV2; clone_size: -; j_call: TRBJ1-1
cdr3_aa: CASSLTGTDYGYTF; cdr3_nt: TGTGCCAGCAGTTTGACCGGGACGGACTATGGCTACACCTTC; d_call: -; v_call: TRBV5-5; clone_size: -; j_call: TRBJ1-2
cdr3_aa: CAWSLDWELGRAGYGYTF; cdr3_nt: TGTGCCTGGAGTTTGGATTGGGAGCTGGGGCGAGCCGGCTATGGCTACACCTTC; d_call: -; v_call: TRBV30; clone_size: -; j_call: TRBJ1-2
cdr3_aa: CASSLGLPTDTQYF; cdr3_nt: TGTGCCAGCAGCTTAGGCTTACCCACAGATACGCAGTATTTT; d_call: -; v_call: TRBV7-9; clone_size: -; j_call: TRBJ2-3
cdr3_aa: CASSIGDQLYNEQFF; cdr3_nt: TGTGCCAGTAGTATTGGGGACCAACTTTACAATGAGCAGTTCTTC; d_call: -; v_call: TRBV19; clone_size: -; j_call: TRBJ2-1
cdr3_aa: CASSLFQSTGPRTDTQYF; cdr3_nt: TGTGCCAGCAGCTTATTCCAAAGTACAGGGCCTAGGACAGATACGCAGTATTTT; d_call: -; v_call: TRBV5-5; clone_size: -; j_call: TRBJ2-3
cdr3_aa: CASSVPQGSTQYF; cdr3_nt: TGTGCCAGCAGTGTACCCCAGGGCTCCACCCAGTACTTC; d_call: -; v_call: TRBV6-1; clone_size: few; j_call: TRBJ2-5
cdr3_aa: CASSLGTGLVAFF; cdr3_nt: TGTGCCAGCAGCCTGGGGACCGGCCTCGTGGCTTTCTTT; d_call: -; v_call: TRBV7-2; clone_size: once; j_call: TRBJ1-1
cdr3_aa: CASSILDRGNTEAFF; cdr3_nt: TGTGCCAGTAGTATACTCGACAGGGGGAACACTGAAGCTTTCTTT; d_call: TRBD1; v_call: TRBV19; clone_size: -; j_call: TRBJ1-1
cdr3_aa: CASSYEGGAPEAFF; cdr3_nt: TGTGCCAGCAGTTATGAGGGAGGCGCGCCTGAAGCTTTCTTT; d_call: -; v_call: TRBV6-6; clone_size: few; j_call: TRBJ1-1
cdr3_aa: CASSSKSGNPVGYTQYF; cdr3_nt: TGCGCCAGCAGCTCAAAATCAGGGAACCCCGTTGGGTATACGCAGTATTTT; d_call: -; v_call: TRBV5-1; clone_size: -; j_call: TRBJ2-3
cdr3_aa: CATAAHSPLHF; cdr3_nt: TGTGCCACGGCGGCGCATTCACCCCTCCACTTT; d_call: -; v_call: TRBV6-6; clone_size: -; j_call: TRBJ1-6